This T cell receptor beta chain was captured in a study of T-cell reconstitution after alpha-beta-depleted transplantation in children. The CDR3 covers 16 residues. With 1 base removed from V and 0 bases from J, the gap between germline ends came to 13 bases. In germline, CDR1 is SGHVS, CDR2 FQNEAQ. Unique molecular identifiers tagged the TCRbeta library. One entry per CDR3 protein, called by TCRdb with MiXCR from the PCR reads. The sample lists some 200,000 distinct CDR3 sequences, roughly 8.1% occurring once. The chain couples TRBV7-8 to TRBJ2-7, with D perhaps TRBD1 (5 bases). The clonotype comes from a male patient aged 2 to 10 who had a stem cell transplant for acute myeloid leukemia, so the T cells may come from the graft donor. Sequences were derived from PBMCs, mostly from graft donor cells, sampled 360 days after TCRalphabeta/CD19-depleted stem cell transplant. CDR3 protein: CASSLEGQLASYEQYV. In DNA, the CDR3 is TGTGCCAGCAGCTTAGAGGGGCAGCTCGCCTCCTACGAGCAGTACGTC.